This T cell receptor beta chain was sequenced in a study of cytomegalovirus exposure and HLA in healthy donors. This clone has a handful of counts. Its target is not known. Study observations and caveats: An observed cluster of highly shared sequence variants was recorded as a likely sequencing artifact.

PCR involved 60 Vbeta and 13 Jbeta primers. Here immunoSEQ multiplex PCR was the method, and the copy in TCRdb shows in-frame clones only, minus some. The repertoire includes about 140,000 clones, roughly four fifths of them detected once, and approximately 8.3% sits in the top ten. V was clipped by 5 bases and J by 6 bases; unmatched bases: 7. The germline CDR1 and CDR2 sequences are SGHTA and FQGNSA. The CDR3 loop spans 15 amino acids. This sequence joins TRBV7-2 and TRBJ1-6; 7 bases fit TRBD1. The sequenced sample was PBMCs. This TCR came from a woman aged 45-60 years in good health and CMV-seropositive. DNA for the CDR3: TGTGCCAGCAGCCCCAGGGACAGTGTTAATTCACCCCTCCACTTT. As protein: CASSPRDSVNSPLHF.